A selection of T cell receptor beta chains follows, all from one sample in a study of CD8 T cells in Susac syndrome. TCRdb used MiXCR to reprocess the immunoSEQ multiplex PCR reads, holding one entry per CDR3 protein. The sample lists 400,000 or so distinct CDR3 sequences; approximately 85% were seen once. Source material: CD8+ T cells from PBMCs. The receptors originated from a human donor with multiple sclerosis. The CDR3 runs from the conserved cysteine through the conserved F or W. The D gene is left open where the match is weak. Size is stated for part of the rows, as once, few or many counts, or as a class when the clone is expanded.

clone size,V gene,D gene,J gene,CDR3 DNA,CDR3 protein
once,TRBV24-1,.,TRBJ2-5,TGTGCCACCAGTGATTCCGGGTCACCGTGGGGGACCCAGTACTTC,CATSDSGSPWGTQYF
.,TRBV7-9,.,TRBJ1-6,TGTGCCAGCAGCTTACCCCCTCAAGGCAATTCACCCCTCCACTTT,CASSLPPQGNSPLHF
few,TRBV5-1,.,TRBJ2-2,TGCGCCAGCAGCTTGGCCGGCTTCGGGGAGCTGTTTTTT,CASSLAGFGELFF
.,TRBV9,TRBD1,TRBJ2-7,TGTGCCAGCAGCGCCTACATCCTCGGGACAGGGGGCCACGAGCAGTACTTC,CASSAYILGTGGHEQYF
.,TRBV2,TRBD2,TRBJ2-7,TGTGCCAGCACCCAAGGTAGCGGGCACTACGAGCAGTACTTC,CASTQGSGHYEQYF
once,TRBV6-5,.,TRBJ2-3,TGTGCCAGCAGTTACTCGGACGAATATAGCACAGATACGCAGTATTTT,CASSYSDEYSTDTQYF
few,TRBV28,.,TRBJ2-1,TGTGCCAGCAGTTTGCCGGGAAGCTCCTACAATGAGCAGTTCTTC,CASSLPGSSYNEQFF
.,TRBV12-3/TRBV12-4,.,TRBJ1-1,TGTGCCAGCAGTTTGGACGGACAGAACACTGAAGCTTTCTTT,CASSLDGQNTEAFF
.,TRBV27,TRBD1,TRBJ1-1,TGTGCCAGCAGTTTGTTTCCCAGGGGGCCTGAAAAGCCCATGAACACTGAAGCTTTCTTT,CASSLFPRGPEKPMNTEAFF
.,TRBV6-1,.,TRBJ2-7,TGTGCCAGCGGGAGACCCCGGGACACCTCCTACGAGCAGTACTTC,CASGRPRDTSYEQYF
.,TRBV20-1,.,TRBJ1-5,TGCAGTGCTAGAGATCCCAGTTCCAATCAGCCCCAGCATTTT,CSARDPSSNQPQHF
.,TRBV20-1,TRBD2,TRBJ2-1,TGCAGTGCTCGGCCCTTCCAACTAGCGGGACCTACCCACCCCGTCAATGAGCAGTTCTTC,CSARPFQLAGPTHPVNEQFF
.,TRBV10-3,TRBD2,TRBJ2-1,TGTGCCATCGGTGGACTAGCGGGAGGCTCCTACAATGAGCAGTTCTTC,CAIGGLAGGSYNEQFF
.,TRBV27,TRBD1,TRBJ2-3,TGTGCCAGCAGTTTATCCGGACAGGGGGCAGCGGATACGCAGTATTTT,CASSLSGQGAADTQYF
.,TRBV24-1,.,TRBJ2-1,TGTGCCACCAGTGCCTCCGCAGGGTCAGACTACAATGAGCAGTTCTTC,CATSASAGSDYNEQFF
.,TRBV4-1,TRBD1,TRBJ1-1,TGCGCCAGCAGCCAAGAAGGTACAGGGGGAATTGAAGCTTTCTTT,CASSQEGTGGIEAFF
.,TRBV2,TRBD1,TRBJ1-1,TGTGCCATCACAGGGGAACCAGACAGGGGCTCAATGAGGAACACTGAAGCTTTCTTT,CAITGEPDRGSMRNTEAFF
.,TRBV20-1,.,TRBJ2-2,TGCAGTGTTAGCGGAGCGAACACCGGGGAGCTGTTTTTT,CSVSGANTGELFF
few,TRBV6-5,TRBD1,TRBJ2-4,TGTGCCAGCAGTTCGGGACAGGGGATTGGAAACATTCAGTACTTC,CASSSGQGIGNIQYF
once,TRBV4-1,.,TRBJ2-5,TGCGCCAGCAGCCCAGAGGCGGATTCGTACCAAGAGACCCAGTACTTC,CASSPEADSYQETQYF
.,TRBV6-5,.,TRBJ1-2,TGTGCCAGCAGTTACAGTAGAGCCTATGGCTACACCTTC,CASSYSRAYGYTF
.,TRBV4-1,.,TRBJ1-1,TGCGCCAGCAGCCAAGTTTTAGGGGAGAACACTGAAGCTTTCTTT,CASSQVLGENTEAFF
.,TRBV5-1,.,TRBJ2-5,TGCGCCAGCAGCTTAGGGGGGGGCCGTCGGGAGACCCAGTACTTC,CASSLGGGRRETQYF
.,TRBV29-1,.,TRBJ1-2,TGCAGCGTTGATATCCCAGGGAGGAGTGACGGCTACACCTTC,CSVDIPGRSDGYTF
.,TRBV6-2/TRBV6-3,.,TRBJ1-5,TGTGCCAGCAGTTACCCCCCAGGGGATTTAAGCAATCAGCCCCAGCATTTT,CASSYPPGDLSNQPQHF
.,TRBV29-1,.,TRBJ2-5,TGCAGCGTTGAAGATCTGTTAGTGGGACAAGAGACCCAGTACTTC,CSVEDLLVGQETQYF
.,TRBV7-9,TRBD2,TRBJ2-3,TGTGCCAGCAGCTTTCAGCGGGAGGCTCATGATACGCAGTATTTT,CASSFQREAHDTQYF
once,TRBV7-9,.,TRBJ2-6,TGTGCCAGCAGCCTCGGGAGCGACAGGTCTCACGTCCTGACTTTC,CASSLGSDRSHVLTF
.,TRBV30,TRBD2,TRBJ2-1,TGTGCCTCCCTCGGGGGGGCAAATGAGCAGTTCTTC,CASLGGANEQFF
.,TRBV11-2,.,TRBJ2-1,TGTGCCAGCAGCTCCGACTGGGTCCCGAATGAGCAGTTCTTC,CASSSDWVPNEQFF
.,TRBV2,.,TRBJ1-1,TGTGCCAGATGGGGGCGTTTTGCCGGTGAAGCTTTCTTT,CARWGRFAGEAFF
.,TRBV6-4,TRBD1,TRBJ2-3,TGTGCCAGCAGTGACGGGACAGGGGGCACAGATACGCAGTATTTT,CASSDGTGGTDTQYF
few,TRBV12-3/TRBV12-4,TRBD2,TRBJ2-1,TGTGCCAGCAGTTTAGCGGGACTAGGCAATGAGCAGTTCTTC,CASSLAGLGNEQFF
.,TRBV27,TRBD1,TRBJ2-7,TGTGCCAGCAGTTTCGACAGGGTAGGATACGAGCAGTACTTC,CASSFDRVGYEQYF